Shown below are 31 T cell receptor beta chains from a single sample sequenced in a study of T cell responses to AZD1222 COVID-19 vaccine. Clones were sequenced by immunoSEQ multiplex PCR, and TCRdb holds only the in-frame ones, with some missing. Of over 60,000 clones listed, about four fifths are singletons. This sample comprised peripheral blood, obtained 28 days after the second AZD1222 dose. The receptors were gathered from an adult who received the AZD1222 COVID-19 vaccine.

The chain links TRBV5-8 to TRBJ1-6; D remains ambiguous. The CDR3 contains 13 residues. V lost 0 bases and J lost 8, with 6 bases in between. CDR1 and CDR2 from the germline V gene are SGHTS and YDEGEE. Here the CDR3 reads CASSLGAYSPLHF. The CDR3 nucleotides read TGTGCCAGCAGCTTGGGGGCCTATTCACCCCTCCACTTT.

This chain connects TRBV5-1 to TRBJ1-1, with TRBD1 as a possible D gene (6 bases). Trimming removed 0 bases at V and 5 bases at J, with 11 bases between. The CDR3 is 14 amino acids. Germline values: CDR1 SGHRS, CDR2 YFSETQ. The CDR3 nucleotides are TGCGCCAGCAGCTTGGAGGGGGGGCTTACTGAAGCTTTCTTT. Encoded protein: CASSLEGGLTEAFF.

The chain recombines TRBV6-5 with TRBJ2-7; 8 bases match TRBD1. In germline, CDR1 is MNHEY, CDR2 SVGAGI. Unmatched junction bases numbered 4, after V lost 6 bases and J lost 0 bases. The CDR3 is 14 residues long. CDR3 sequence reads: CASRRTGSSYEQYF. In DNA form, the CDR3 reads TGTGCCAGCAGGAGGACAGGGAGCTCCTACGAGCAGTACTTC.

DNA of the CDR3: TGTGCCAGCAGGCCTGACAGGGGACTTAGCGTGAACACTGAAGCTTTCTTT. Translation: CASRPDRGLSVNTEAFF. The V and J genes are TRBV5-8 and TRBJ1-1; 8 bases are shared with TRBD1. The V and J ends lost 5 bases and 0 bases, in that order; junction bases with no gene match: 12. Germline CDR1 and CDR2: SGHTS and YDEGEE. The CDR3 is 17 amino acids.

The CDR3 coding sequence is TGTGCCATCACGACTGGACCTTCCTTTATCTTAAACTATGGCTACACCTTC. Its protein product is CAITTGPSFILNYGYTF. The chain joins TRBV2 to TRBJ1-2; D gene unclear. V was trimmed by 10 bases and J by 2 bases, leaving 26 bases between them. This CDR3 comprises 17 residues. Per germline, CDR1 SNHLY and CDR2 FYNNEI.

The CDR3 region is CSASGSREKLFF. CDR3 in DNA: TGCAGTGCTAGTGGGTCGAGAGAAAAACTGTTTTTT. The chain joins TRBV20-1 to TRBJ1-4; no reliable D call. Per germline, CDR1 DFQATT and CDR2 SNEGSKA (reference sequence). This CDR3 is built from 12 residues. V lost 3 bases and J 8 bases, leaving 10 bases between the germline ends.

The gene calls are TRBV6-1 and TRBJ1-4, with 9 bases aligning to TRBD1. Germline V gene lookup returns CDR1 MNHNS and CDR2 SASEGT. V gave up 0 bases and J gave up 5 bases; unmatched junction bases: 4. The CDR3 totals 16 residues. The CDR3 region has the DNA TGTGCCAGCAGTGAAGCGATGGGACAGGGAAATGAAAAACTGTTTTTT. This codes for CASSEAMGQGNEKLFF.

The J gene is TRBJ2-7, the V gene TRBV2; 7 bases are a match to TRBD1. This CDR3 is built from 15 residues. V was pared by 4 bases and J by 2 bases, with 8 bases of the junction left unmatched. The germline CDR1 and CDR2 sequences are SNHLY and FYNNEI. CDR3 sequence reads: CASSALGTVAYEQYF. The DNA of the CDR3 is TGTGCCAGCAGTGCGCTCGGGACAGTCGCCTACGAGCAGTACTTC.

The rearrangement uses TRBV5-1 and TRBJ1-6, with D hard to call. Trimming stripped 1 base from V and 3 bases from J, with 5 bases between. This CDR3 is built from 14 residues. CDR1 and CDR2 (germline): SGHRS, YFSETQ. This chain's CDR3 is CASSLRDYNSPLHF. The CDR3 bases are TGCGCCAGCAGCTTGAGGGACTATAATTCACCCCTCCACTTT.

The chain uses TRBV20-1 and TRBJ1-1; tentative D call: TRBD1 (6 bases). With 4 bases removed from V and 8 bases from J, the gap between germline ends came to 11 bases. Germline V gives CDR1 DFQATT, CDR2 SNEGSKA (reference sequence). The CDR3 sequence is 11 residues long. Written as DNA, the CDR3 is TGCAGTGCTACCTACGACAGGGAAGCTTTCTTT. Protein sequence: CSATYDREAFF.

This clone was detected once. CDR3 region: CASSLDAVGGGTETQYF. CDR3 bases: TGTGCCAGCAGCTTGGATGCCGTAGGGGGGGGTACAGAGACCCAGTACTTC. This sequence joins TRBV7-9 and TRBJ2-5; possibly TRBD2 for D (7 bases). This CDR3 spans 17 amino acids. Germline CDR1 and CDR2: SEHNR and FQNEAQ (reference sequence). The V and J ends lost 3 bases and 4 bases respectively, with 21 bases between them.

The rearrangement joins TRBV6-1 to TRBJ1-2; weak D call: TRBD1 (5 bases). The ends were cut back, 1 base at V and 6 bases at J, with 15 bases in the middle. CDR3 size: 15 residues. Germline V CDR1 and CDR2: MNHNS, SASEGT. The CDR3 region is CASSEEAGGANGYTF. The CDR3 DNA reads TGTGCCAGCAGTGAAGAGGCGGGGGGAGCTAATGGCTACACCTTC.

The V and J genes are TRBV2 and TRBJ2-1; TRBD2 matches at 9 bases. J was trimmed by 7 bases and V by 7 bases; bases with no gene match: 5. Germline V CDR1 and CDR2: SNHLY, FYNNEI. CDR3 length: 13 residues. CDR3 DNA: TGTGCCAGCACGCAGCGGGGGGAAAATGAGCAGTTCTTC. Translated: CASTQRGENEQFF.

The chain links TRBV28 to TRBJ2-2; a weak D match, TRBD1 (6 bases). The CDR3 loop spans 14 amino acids. The V end was cut by 6 bases, the J end by 8 bases, with 16 bases between. CDR1 MDHEN and CDR2 SYDVKM come from the germline V gene. The CDR3 nucleotides read TGTGCCAGCAGCACGAAACTCCAGGGGGGGGAGCTGTTTTTT. This translates into CASSTKLQGGELFF.

The chain employs TRBV6-5 and TRBJ1-5; the D is unclear. This CDR3 region has 13 residues. From germline, CDR1 is MNHEY and CDR2 SVGAGI. The ends were cut back, 9 bases at V and 5 bases at J, with 14 bases in the middle. The CDR3 coding sequence is TGTGCCAGTGTCAGTACGGTCTATCAGCCCCAGCATTTT. Protein sequence: CASVSTVYQPQHF.

The V gene is TRBV25-1, the J gene TRBJ2-7, with 8 bases that match TRBD1. The J segment lost 2 bases and the V segment lost 3 bases, leaving 3 bases of the junction unmatched. Germline CDR1 and CDR2: MGHDK and SYGVNS. The CDR3 contains 14 residues. This CDR3 is CASSEPGGTYEQYF. CDR3 DNA: TGTGCCAGCAGTGAGCCAGGGGGCACCTACGAGCAGTACTTC.

The V gene is TRBV7-2, the J gene TRBJ1-3, with D possibly TRBD1 on 5 matching bases. The V and J ends lost 1 base and 0 bases respectively, with 7 bases between them. The CDR3 is made up of 15 amino acids. Germline-derived CDR1 and CDR2 are SGHTA and FQGNSA. The CDR3 here is CASSLGQFSGNTIYF. The CDR3, as DNA: TGTGCCAGCAGCTTAGGACAGTTCTCTGGAAACACCATATATTTT.

The rearrangement links TRBV3-1 (or the pseudogene TRBV3-2) to TRBJ2-1; 7 nucleotides align to TRBD1. The J segment lost 10 bases and the V segment lost 5 bases, leaving 8 bases of the junction unmatched. CDR1 and CDR2 from the germline V gene are LGHDT and YNNKEL (reference sequence). This CDR3 comprises 13 residues. In DNA, the CDR3 is TGTGCCAGCAGCACTATCACAGGGGTCGAGCAGTTCTTC. It translates to CASSTITGVEQFF.

This rearrangement joins TRBV4-3 to TRBJ2-1; 9 bases map to TRBD1. Trimming removed 0 bases from V and 15 bases from J; junction bases left unmatched: 3. CDR3 length: 12 amino acids. Germline V gives CDR1 LGHNA, CDR2 YSLEER. In nucleotides, the CDR3 is TGCGCCAGCAGCCAAGATGGGACAGGGTGGTTCTTC. This gives the protein CASSQDGTGWFF.

The CDR3 sequence is CASSLNDYEQYF. Written as DNA, the CDR3 is TGTGCCAGCAGCCTAAACGACTACGAGCAGTACTTC. The chain uses TRBV12-3 or TRBV12-4 and TRBJ2-7; D remains unclear. The V end was cut by 6 bases, the J end by 3 bases, with 9 bases between. This CDR3 comprises 12 residues.

DNA for the CDR3: TGTGCCAGCTCTGATACCTACGAGCAGTACTTC. This translates into CASSDTYEQYF. V usage is TRBV19 and J usage is TRBJ2-7; no clear D. The germline V gene encodes CDR1 LNHDA and CDR2 SQIVND (reference sequence). The CDR3 has 11 amino acids. Trimming removed 9 bases at V and 2 bases at J, with 8 bases between.

This clone is a singleton in its sample. This chain connects TRBV27 to TRBJ1-1; possible D gene TRBD1, 6 bases. V was trimmed by 5 bases and J by 8 bases, leaving 12 bases between them. The CDR3 runs 12 residues. Germline V CDR1 and CDR2: MNHEY, SMNVEV (reference sequence). The CDR3 nucleotides are TGTGCCAGCAGTCCCGGGGGCGTGGAAGCTTTCTTT. Its translation: CASSPGGVEAFF.

The V call is TRBV19, the J call TRBJ1-5, with D perhaps TRBD1 (5 bases). CDR1 is LNHDA and CDR2 is SQIVND in the germline V gene (reference sequence). The CDR3 contains 13 residues. V dropped 8 bases and J dropped 1 base, with 9 bases sitting between them. The CDR3, as DNA: TGTGCCAGTGGAGACAGCAGCAATCAGCCCCAGCATTTT. Its protein product is CASGDSSNQPQHF.

The rearrangement joins TRBV7-9 to TRBJ2-2; D is uncertain. Per the germline V gene, CDR1 is SEHNR and CDR2 is FQNEAQ (reference sequence). Trimming left V 2 bases short and J 8 bases short, with 6 bases between. The CDR3 consists of 12 residues. The CDR3 DNA is TGTGCCAGCAGCTTACCAACGGGGGAGCTGTTTTTT. It translates to CASSLPTGELFF.

This clone occurred a few times. The chain joins TRBV6-5 to TRBJ2-1; 11 bases are shared with TRBD2. Trimming removed 5 bases from V and 4 bases from J; junction bases left unmatched: 4. CDR3 length: 15 amino acids. Germline V gene data show CDR1 as MNHEY and CDR2 as SVGAGI. The CDR3 DNA follows: TGTGCCAGCAGTCTTAGCGGGGGGGCTTACAATGAGCAGTTCTTC. This translates into CASSLSGGAYNEQFF.

The V and J genes are TRBV6-5 and TRBJ1-5, with 10 bases fitting TRBD1. Per the germline V gene, CDR1 is MNHEY and CDR2 is SVGAGI. The V and J ends lost 6 bases and 2 bases, in that order; junction bases with no gene match: 4. This CDR3 has 15 residues. The CDR3 loop is CASRAGTGGNQPQHF. For the CDR3, the DNA is TGTGCCAGCAGGGCCGGGACAGGGGGCAATCAGCCCCAGCATTTT.

The V call is TRBV5-4, the J call TRBJ1-4; no definite D call. Germline V CDR1 and CDR2: SGHNT, YYREEE (reference sequence). V lost 4 bases, J lost 1 base, and 17 bases lay in between. This CDR3 has 17 residues. The CDR3 DNA follows: TGTGCCAGCAGCCCGACACCTTCGGGTGGAACTAATGAAAAACTGTTTTTT. It translates to CASSPTPSGGTNEKLFF.

This clone was detected only once. The chain couples TRBV4-3 to TRBJ1-6, with D unclear. The CDR3 contains 17 residues. CDR1 LGHNA and CDR2 YSLEER come from the germline V gene. V was cut by 2 bases and J by 7 bases, with 18 bases left in between. CDR3 DNA sequence: TGCGCCAGCAGCCAATCAAGCGGGGTCGACATGAATTCACCCCTCCACTTT. Protein sequence: CASSQSSGVDMNSPLHF.

The chain combines TRBV6-1 with TRBJ2-1, with D hard to call. The V gene's germline CDR1 is MNHNS and CDR2 SASEGT. The CDR3 runs to 15 residues. Trimming shortened V by 0 bases and J by 8 bases, and 14 bases separated the two germline ends. The CDR3 spells CASSEALSGFDEQFF. CDR3 coding DNA: TGTGCCAGCAGTGAAGCTTTGTCCGGTTTCGATGAGCAGTTCTTC.

The V gene is TRBV11-2, the J gene TRBJ2-1; 8 bases fit TRBD2. Germline assignment: CDR1 SGHAT and CDR2 FQNNGV. The ends lost 5 bases at V and 8 bases at J; junction bases unmatched: 8. The CDR3 covers 14 residues. CDR3 nucleotide sequence: TGTGCCAGCAGCGTCGGACTAGCCTCTTATGAGCAGTTCTTC. Translation gives CASSVGLASYEQFF.

This chain uses TRBV5-6 with TRBJ1-1; possible D gene TRBD1, 6 bases. The CDR3 has 13 residues. Germline-derived CDR1 and CDR2 are SGHDT and YYEEEE. Deletions cut 4 bases from V and 1 base from J, with 8 bases between. CDR3 coding DNA: TGTGCCAGCAGCAGGACAGAGAACACTGAAGCTTTCTTT. Translation: CASSRTENTEAFF. The whole variable domain, filled in from reference TRBV5-6 and TRBJ1-1, reads DAGVTQSPTHLIKTRGQQVTLRCSPKSGHDTVSWYQQALGQGPQFIFQYYEEEERQRGNFPDRFSGHQFPNYSSELNVNALLLGDSALYLCASSRTENTEAFFGQGTRLTVV.